Presented here are 17 T cell receptor beta chains from one specimen sequenced in a study of T cell responses to AZD1222 COVID-19 vaccine. Some clones are missing from TCRdb's copy, which holds only in-frame ones; the method was immunoSEQ multiplex PCR. The sample has roughly 170,000 clones; roughly nine tenths are singletons. Source: peripheral blood, taken on day 0 of AZD1222 vaccination. The receptor set was obtained from an adult in good health.

V is TRBV28 and J is TRBJ1-2, with a weak D call TRBD1 (5 bases). This CDR3 contains 13 residues. V shed 5 bases and J shed 3 bases, with 10 bases lying between them. From germline, CDR1 is MDHEN and CDR2 SYDVKM. DNA of the CDR3: TGTGCCAGCAGTGTGGGAGGGGACTATGGCTACACCTTC. Translation gives CASSVGGDYGYTF.

V and J are TRBV5-1 and TRBJ1-1; weak D call: TRBD1 (5 bases). This CDR3 comprises 14 residues. Germline CDR1 reads SGHRS; CDR2 reads YFSETQ. The V and J ends lost 4 bases and 7 bases respectively, with 17 bases between them. This CDR3 reads CASSQLGTANEAFF. The DNA for the CDR3 is TGCGCCAGCAGCCAACTTGGGACCGCTAATGAAGCTTTCTTT.

The CDR3 sequence is CASSQERGVGEQYF. The CDR3 nucleotides read TGCGCCAGCAGCCAAGAGAGGGGGGTTGGCGAGCAGTACTTC. The chain is built from TRBV4-3 and TRBJ2-7, with D perhaps TRBD1 or TRBD2 (6 bases each). The V gene's germline CDR1 is LGHNA and CDR2 YSLEER. With 0 bases removed from V and 6 bases from J, the gap between germline ends came to 12 bases. The CDR3 is 14 amino acids.

The V and J genes are TRBV5-1 and TRBJ1-4; TRBD1 might be the D (6 bases). Deletions cut 5 bases from V and 4 bases from J, with 12 bases between. Germline lookup yields CDR1 SGHRS and CDR2 YFSETQ. This CDR3 has 14 amino acids. CDR3 DNA sequence: TGCGCCAGCAGTGGAGGACAGCTTAATGAAAAACTGTTTTTT. Translated: CASSGGQLNEKLFF.

The J gene is TRBJ1-4, the V gene TRBV30; a weak D match, TRBD1 (6 bases). CDR3 length: 18 amino acids. Germline V gives CDR1 GTSNPN, CDR2 SVGIG (reference sequence). Trimming took off 3 bases at V and 4 bases at J, with 24 bases between the two ends. The chain's CDR3 is CAWSRYFRPGQLNEKLFF. CDR3 nucleotide sequence: TGTGCCTGGAGCCGCTATTTTCGACCGGGACAACTTAATGAAAAACTGTTTTTT.

This chain links TRBV19 with TRBJ1-1, with D uncertain. The CDR3 is 12 residues long. V shed 0 bases and J shed 11 bases, with 10 bases lying between them. Per the germline V gene, CDR1 is LNHDA and CDR2 is SQIVND (reference sequence). The CDR3 DNA reads TGTGCCAGTAGTATAGAACGACGTGGGGCTTTCTTT. This codes for CASSIERRGAFF.

The chain couples TRBV19 to TRBJ1-5; perhaps TRBD1 as D (5 bases). Germline V lookup: CDR1 LNHDA, CDR2 SQIVND (reference sequence). With 7 bases removed from V and 1 base from J, the gap between germline ends came to 11 bases. This CDR3 is built from 14 residues. CDR3 DNA: TGTGCCAGTACAACGTGGGGGAGCAATCAGCCCCAGCATTTT. The encoded protein is CASTTWGSNQPQHF. Drawing the rest from reference TRBV19 and TRBJ1-5, the complete variable domain is DGGITQSPKYLFRKEGQNVTLSCEQNLNHDAMYWYRQDPGQGLRLIYYSQIVNDFQKGDIAEGYSVSREKKESFPLTVTSAQKNPTAFYLCASTTWGSNQPQHFGDGTRLSIL.

The rearrangement links TRBV7-9 to TRBJ2-7, with 8 bases that match TRBD1. The V segment lost 6 bases and the J segment 2 bases; nucleotides outside the gene matches: 6. The CDR3 contains 14 residues. From germline, CDR1 is SEHNR and CDR2 FQNEAQ (reference sequence). The CDR3 DNA is TGTGCCAGCAGAGGGGCGACAGGGGCCTACGAGCAGTACTTC. Encoded protein: CASRGATGAYEQYF.

V and J are TRBV28 and TRBJ2-5; the match to TRBD2 covers 8 bases. CDR1 is MDHEN, CDR2 SYDVKM, per germline. Unmatched junction bases numbered 29, after V lost 6 bases and J lost 2 bases. CDR3 size: 22 residues. Here the CDR3 reads CASSPRAPQKSWLAGPQETQYF. CDR3 coding DNA: TGTGCCAGCAGCCCCCGAGCCCCACAGAAATCCTGGCTAGCGGGCCCTCAAGAGACCCAGTACTTC. The full variable domain, rest sourced from reference TRBV28 and TRBJ2-5, is DVKVTQSSRYLVKRTGEKVFLECVQDMDHENMFWYRQDPGLGLRLIYFSYDVKMKEKGDIPEGYSVSREKKERFSLILESASTNQTSMYLCASSPRAPQKSWLAGPQETQYFGPGTRLLVL.

On this clone itself: Other DNA sequences in this sample translate to the same CDR3. The genes are TRBV18 and TRBJ1-5, with a weak D call TRBD1 (5 bases). Trimming removed 3 bases from V and 5 bases from J, with 8 bases in between. The CDR3 length is 13 residues. CDR1 KGHSH and CDR2 LQKENI come from the germline V gene. DNA for the CDR3: TGTGCCAGCTCACCTGGCAGGGATCAGCCCCAGCATTTT. Translation: CASSPGRDQPQHF.

The rearrangement joins TRBV6-5 to TRBJ2-7; D might be TRBD1 (5 bases). The CDR3 is 15 amino acids. Per germline, CDR1 MNHEY and CDR2 SVGAGI. V shed 5 bases and J shed 2 bases, with 16 bases lying between them. The DNA for the CDR3 is TGTGCCAGCAGTCCAATGGTGGACAACCCCTACGAGCAGTACTTC. Translating gives CASSPMVDNPYEQYF.

The chain has TRBV5-1 and TRBJ2-1; D gene unclear. The CDR3 runs 12 residues. CDR1 is SGHRS, CDR2 YFSETQ, per germline. Trimming stripped 4 bases from V and 7 bases from J, with 9 bases between. Written as DNA, the CDR3 is TGCGCCAGCAGCCTGAGCCTAAATGAGCAGTTCTTC. Its translation is CASSLSLNEQFF.

The chain is built from TRBV10-1 and TRBJ2-7; D unclear. Germline V gives CDR1 WNHNN, CDR2 SYGVQD (reference sequence). This CDR3 is 17 amino acids long. Deletions cut 2 bases from V and 2 bases from J, with 19 bases between. The CDR3 is CASSETSLTRNAYEQYF. The CDR3 bases are TGCGCCAGCAGTGAGACATCGTTGACACGGAATGCCTACGAGCAGTACTTC.

V and J are TRBV5-1 and TRBJ2-2, with TRBD1 as a possible D gene (6 bases). Germline V lookup: CDR1 SGHRS, CDR2 YFSETQ. Between the trimmed V and J ends, which lost 3 bases and 1 base, there was a span of 13 bases. This CDR3 comprises 16 residues. The CDR3 DNA follows: TGCGCCAGCAGCTCCCCCGAGACAGGGAACACCGGGGAGCTGTTTTTT. The encoded protein is CASSSPETGNTGELFF.

With respect to this clone: The same CDR3 also results from other DNA sequences found in this sample. The J gene is TRBJ2-7, the V gene TRBV28, with 8 bases fitting TRBD1. V trimming: 3 bases; J trimming: 4 bases; junction bases outside the gene matches: 5. Germline V gives CDR1 MDHEN, CDR2 SYDVKM. This CDR3 contains 14 residues. The CDR3 is CASSFPGTGYEQYF. In DNA form, the CDR3 reads TGTGCCAGCAGTTTTCCCGGGACAGGATACGAGCAGTACTTC.

V is TRBV29-1 and J is TRBJ1-4; D is unresolved. Trimming shortened V by 6 bases and J by 8 bases, and 19 bases separated the two germline ends. Germline lookup yields CDR1 SQVTM and CDR2 ANQGSEA. The CDR3 consists of 14 residues. Here the CDR3 reads CSVADPDFGEKLFF. CDR3 sequence (DNA): TGCAGCGTGGCCGATCCGGATTTTGGGGAAAAACTGTTTTTT.

The chain has TRBV7-8 and TRBJ2-7; TRBD2 is a possible D gene (6 bases). Germline assignment: CDR1 SGHVS and CDR2 FQNEAQ. The CDR3 runs 14 residues. V lost 5 bases and J lost 3, with 14 bases in between. Here the CDR3 reads CASSLRLDYYEQYF. For the CDR3, the DNA is TGTGCCAGCAGCCTTCGACTGGACTACTACGAGCAGTACTTC. Combining the CDR3 with reference TRBV7-8 and TRBJ2-7 gives the whole variable domain GAGVSQSPRYKVAKRGQDVALRCDPISGHVSLFWYQQALGQGPEFLTYFQNEAQLDKSGLPSDRFFAERPEGSVSTLKIQRTQQEDSAVYLCASSLRLDYYEQYFGPGTRLTVT.